The clone carrying this T cell receptor (beta chain) came up a few times. These data come from a study of long-term antiretroviral therapy in people with HIV. Assay version v3.0 of immunoSEQ was used, and it was run at survey level. Each sample aimed for roughly 40,000-55,000 sequenced T-cell genomes. Some clones are missing from TCRdb's copy, which holds only in-frame ones; the method was immunoSEQ multiplex PCR. The table shows 24,000 or so clones, with approximately 80% occurring only once. Going into DNA extraction, samples held roughly 0.95-10 million cryopreserved PBMC. This receptor was identified in a man under 40 with HIV. The sequenced sample was unsorted PBMCs, obtained around 4.2 years after starting antiretroviral therapy.

The DNA of the CDR3 is TGCGCCAGCAGCTTGGAAGTAGGGGCATACAATGAGCAGTTCTTC. Protein product: CASSLEVGAYNEQFF. This chain joins TRBV5-1 and TRBJ2-1; D is possibly TRBD1 (5 bases). The CDR3 has 15 amino acids. The germline V and J ends were trimmed by 0 bases and 4 bases, with 11 bases remaining between them. Germline CDR1 is SGHRS and CDR2 is YFSETQ.